A selection of T cell receptor beta chains follows, all from one sample in a study of control samples from healthy donors and cancer patients. Only in-frame clones appear in the TCRdb table, and some are missing; sequencing was by immunoSEQ multiplex PCR. Of some 87,000 clones in the sample, approximately 80% were seen once. The sample taken for sequencing was PBMCs. The receptors were sampled from a man between 60 and 75 years old with head and neck cancer. The CDR3 runs from the conserved cysteine through the conserved F or W. Each record gives: CDR3 DNA, CDR3 protein, clone size, J gene, D gene, V gene. The D gene is left open where the match is weak. Size tells how often a clone was seen (once, few, many) or the class of an expanded clone, and some rows leave it out.

CDR3 DNA: TGTGCCAGCTCACCCCGTGACAGCCCCCTGTACTTC
CDR3 protein: CASSPRDSPLYF
clone size: -
J gene: TRBJ2-5
D gene: -
V gene: TRBV18

CDR3 DNA: TGCGCCAGCAGCTTGAACGGTCAGAACACTGAAGCTTTCTTT
CDR3 protein: CASSLNGQNTEAFF
clone size: -
J gene: TRBJ1-1
D gene: -
V gene: TRBV5-1

CDR3 DNA: TGCGCCAGCAGCTCTCTCAGCGGCCCCGAGACCCAGTACTTC
CDR3 protein: CASSSLSGPETQYF
clone size: -
J gene: TRBJ2-5
D gene: -
V gene: TRBV5-1

CDR3 DNA: TGTGCCAGCAGCCTCCAGAGACAGGATCTTTCTGAAGCTTTCTTT
CDR3 protein: CASSLQRQDLSEAFF
clone size: -
J gene: TRBJ1-1
D gene: -
V gene: TRBV7-9

CDR3 DNA: TGTGCCAGCAGCTTAGTGGGCACGGCTTATAGCAATCAGCCCCAGCATTTT
CDR3 protein: CASSLVGTAYSNQPQHF
clone size: -
J gene: TRBJ1-5
D gene: -
V gene: TRBV7-8

CDR3 DNA: TGTGCCAGCAGCTTAGGGGGCAGTACCAAAAACATTCAGTACTTC
CDR3 protein: CASSLGGSTKNIQYF
clone size: few
J gene: TRBJ2-4
D gene: TRBD1
V gene: TRBV5-4

CDR3 DNA: TGCGCCAGCAGCCACGGGACTAGCGGAACCAATGAGCAGTTCTTC
CDR3 protein: CASSHGTSGTNEQFF
clone size: -
J gene: TRBJ2-1
D gene: TRBD2
V gene: TRBV5-1

CDR3 DNA: TGTGCCAGCACCGACGCCCAGACAGATACGCAGTATTTT
CDR3 protein: CASTDAQTDTQYF
clone size: -
J gene: TRBJ2-3
D gene: -
V gene: TRBV6-5

CDR3 DNA: TGCGCCAGCAGCCAAAACAGGGTAGCCGGGGAGCTGTTTTTT
CDR3 protein: CASSQNRVAGELFF
clone size: few
J gene: TRBJ2-2
D gene: -
V gene: TRBV4-1

CDR3 DNA: TGTGCCAGCAGCGTGCATTGGACAGAAACTAATGAAAAACTGTTTTTT
CDR3 protein: CASSVHWTETNEKLFF
clone size: -
J gene: TRBJ1-4
D gene: -
V gene: TRBV5-4

CDR3 DNA: TGTGCCACCGGGGAGTCAGGACGCTACAATGAGCAGTTCTTC
CDR3 protein: CATGESGRYNEQFF
clone size: -
J gene: TRBJ2-1
D gene: -
V gene: TRBV2

CDR3 DNA: TGTGCCAGCAGCCGCGCGTGGGACGCTGGAAACACCATATATTTT
CDR3 protein: CASSRAWDAGNTIYF
clone size: few
J gene: TRBJ1-3
D gene: -
V gene: TRBV11-1

CDR3 DNA: TGTGCCAGTAGTCAAAGCGGCTATACGCAGTATTTT
CDR3 protein: CASSQSGYTQYF
clone size: -
J gene: TRBJ2-3
D gene: -
V gene: TRBV19

CDR3 DNA: TGTGCCAGCAGTTTAACGAGGGGCGGGTACGAGCAGTACTTC
CDR3 protein: CASSLTRGGYEQYF
clone size: -
J gene: TRBJ2-7
D gene: -
V gene: TRBV27

CDR3 DNA: TGCAGCGTTGTTTTTTGGGGGGAAAATACTAATGAAAAACTGTTTTTT
CDR3 protein: CSVVFWGENTNEKLFF
clone size: -
J gene: TRBJ1-4
D gene: -
V gene: TRBV29-1

CDR3 DNA: TGTGCCAGCAGCCCAAACCAGGGGGCAAGGTATGGCTACACCTTC
CDR3 protein: CASSPNQGARYGYTF
clone size: -
J gene: TRBJ1-2
D gene: TRBD1
V gene: TRBV2

CDR3 DNA: TGTGCCAGCAGCTTGCTGGCAGACAATCAGCCCCAGCATTTT
CDR3 protein: CASSLLADNQPQHF
clone size: -
J gene: TRBJ1-5
D gene: -
V gene: TRBV7-2

CDR3 DNA: TGTGCCAGCAGCCCCGGACTAGCGGGAGGACTTCGGGGTGTTCGATTCGTTCGCGAGCAGTACTTC
CDR3 protein: CASSPGLAGGLRGVRFVREQYF
clone size: -
J gene: TRBJ2-7
D gene: TRBD2
V gene: TRBV14

CDR3 DNA: TGTGCCAGCAGCTTAGGTCGCTTTAACAGGGACTACACCTTC
CDR3 protein: CASSLGRFNRDYTF
clone size: few
J gene: TRBJ1-2
D gene: -
V gene: TRBV7-8

CDR3 DNA: TGTGCCAGCAGCTTAGGGCAGGGGAACACTGAAGCTTTCTTT
CDR3 protein: CASSLGQGNTEAFF
clone size: -
J gene: TRBJ1-1
D gene: -
V gene: TRBV7-9

CDR3 DNA: TGTGCCAGCAGCAGACTCGGAGGTTCTGATACGCAGTATTTT
CDR3 protein: CASSRLGGSDTQYF
clone size: -
J gene: TRBJ2-3
D gene: -
V gene: TRBV5-8

CDR3 DNA: TGTGCCAGCAGTTTAATGGCGAGGGGGCCAGATCTTCAGTACTTC
CDR3 protein: CASSLMARGPDLQYF
clone size: few
J gene: TRBJ2-4
D gene: TRBD1
V gene: TRBV6-6

CDR3 DNA: TGTGCCAGCTGGGGGGGGCTCCGACATCAGCCCCAGCATTTT
CDR3 protein: CASWGGLRHQPQHF
clone size: -
J gene: TRBJ1-5
D gene: -
V gene: TRBV6-5

CDR3 DNA: TGTGCCAGCAAGTTGGGGGGGGCCAAGAGCACAGATACGCAGTATTTT
CDR3 protein: CASKLGGAKSTDTQYF
clone size: -
J gene: TRBJ2-3
D gene: -
V gene: TRBV28

CDR3 DNA: TGCGCCAGCAGTAAGGGACAGGGGAAGGATGAGCAGTTCTTC
CDR3 protein: CASSKGQGKDEQFF
clone size: -
J gene: TRBJ2-1
D gene: TRBD1
V gene: TRBV10-1

CDR3 DNA: TGTGCCAGCAGCTCAGTCCGGGACAGGGGGCCCTACGAGCAGTACTTC
CDR3 protein: CASSSVRDRGPYEQYF
clone size: -
J gene: TRBJ2-7
D gene: TRBD1
V gene: TRBV11-2

CDR3 DNA: TGTGCCAGCAGTTCCCCTGTTGGAGGGCTTGGTGGCGAGCAGTACTTC
CDR3 protein: CASSSPVGGLGGEQYF
clone size: once
J gene: TRBJ2-7
D gene: -
V gene: TRBV27

CDR3 DNA: TGTGCCAGCAGCCCGAGACAGAACTCCTACGAGCAGTACTTC
CDR3 protein: CASSPRQNSYEQYF
clone size: -
J gene: TRBJ2-7
D gene: -
V gene: TRBV3-1/TRBV3-2

CDR3 DNA: TGTGCCAGCATCCCTGGAGGGGCCTATGGCTACACCTTC
CDR3 protein: CASIPGGAYGYTF
clone size: -
J gene: TRBJ1-2
D gene: -
V gene: TRBV28

CDR3 DNA: TGCAGTGCTAGCGGGGTCAGCGAGCAGTACTTC
CDR3 protein: CSASGVSEQYF
clone size: -
J gene: TRBJ2-7
D gene: -
V gene: TRBV20-1

CDR3 DNA: TGTGCCAGCTCCACCGGGCGGAGCTCCTACGAGCAGTACTTC
CDR3 protein: CASSTGRSSYEQYF
clone size: -
J gene: TRBJ2-7
D gene: -
V gene: TRBV27

CDR3 DNA: TGTGCCAGCGTCGCCCAGGGAGGTAAACAGCCCCAGCATTTT
CDR3 protein: CASVAQGGKQPQHF
clone size: -
J gene: TRBJ1-5
D gene: -
V gene: TRBV28

CDR3 DNA: TGTGCCAGTAGTATCGGGGCCCCCACAGATACGCAGTATTTT
CDR3 protein: CASSIGAPTDTQYF
clone size: -
J gene: TRBJ2-3
D gene: -
V gene: TRBV19

CDR3 DNA: TGTGCCTGGAGCCTTGGGACTAGCTCGTTCGGGTCCTACAATGAGCAGTTCTTC
CDR3 protein: CAWSLGTSSFGSYNEQFF
clone size: -
J gene: TRBJ2-1
D gene: TRBD2
V gene: TRBV30

CDR3 DNA: TGTGCCAGCAGCTTAGGACAGGGAGTTATGTACATTCAGTACTTC
CDR3 protein: CASSLGQGVMYIQYF
clone size: -
J gene: TRBJ2-4
D gene: TRBD1
V gene: TRBV7-9

CDR3 DNA: TGTGCCAGTAGTATGGGAGGACACTCCTCCTACGAGCAGTACTTC
CDR3 protein: CASSMGGHSSYEQYF
clone size: few
J gene: TRBJ2-7
D gene: -
V gene: TRBV19

CDR3 DNA: TGTGCCAGCTCACCGAATTGGGGGGCCGGGGAGCTGTTTTTT
CDR3 protein: CASSPNWGAGELFF
clone size: -
J gene: TRBJ2-2
D gene: -
V gene: TRBV18

CDR3 DNA: TGTGCCAGCAGCTTAACTGTGGACAATGAGCAGTTCTTC
CDR3 protein: CASSLTVDNEQFF
clone size: -
J gene: TRBJ2-1
D gene: -
V gene: TRBV7-9

CDR3 DNA: TGCGCCAGCAGTCGGTCTAGCGGGAGTGTCGGTTCCTACGAGCAGTACTTC
CDR3 protein: CASSRSSGSVGSYEQYF
clone size: -
J gene: TRBJ2-7
D gene: TRBD2
V gene: TRBV10-1

CDR3 DNA: TGCAGTCCACCGGGACACCTATTT
CDR3 protein: CSPPGHLF
clone size: few
J gene: TRBJ1-1
D gene: -
V gene: TRBV20-1

CDR3 DNA: TGTGCCAGCAGCGTAGTTGCGGCAGGGAATGAGCAGTTCTTC
CDR3 protein: CASSVVAAGNEQFF
clone size: -
J gene: TRBJ2-1
D gene: -
V gene: TRBV9

CDR3 DNA: TGTGCCAGCAGTCTTGGGGGAAACTATGGCTACACCTTC
CDR3 protein: CASSLGGNYGYTF
clone size: -
J gene: TRBJ1-2
D gene: -
V gene: TRBV28

CDR3 DNA: TGCGCCAGCAGTGAGCAAGGTTGGGAGGGGTTGGGTCAGCCCCAGCATTTT
CDR3 protein: CASSEQGWEGLGQPQHF
clone size: -
J gene: TRBJ1-5
D gene: -
V gene: TRBV10-2

CDR3 DNA: TGTGCCAGCAGTGAAGGGGGCGCAGGCGAGACCCAGTACTTC
CDR3 protein: CASSEGGAGETQYF
clone size: few
J gene: TRBJ2-5
D gene: -
V gene: TRBV6-1

CDR3 DNA: TGTGCCAGCAGACGCCTAGCGTACGAGCAGTACTTC
CDR3 protein: CASRRLAYEQYF
clone size: -
J gene: TRBJ2-7
D gene: -
V gene: TRBV28

CDR3 DNA: TGTGCCAGCAGCTTACCCGATCGGACAGGGGGAAACACCATATATTTT
CDR3 protein: CASSLPDRTGGNTIYF
clone size: -
J gene: TRBJ1-3
D gene: TRBD1
V gene: TRBV11-2

CDR3 DNA: TGCGCCAGCAGCCATGGGGACAGGGGGCCGGAAAAACTGTTTTTT
CDR3 protein: CASSHGDRGPEKLFF
clone size: few
J gene: TRBJ1-4
D gene: TRBD1
V gene: TRBV4-1

CDR3 DNA: TGCGCCAGCAGCGACTATGGGCGTGAAAAACTGTTTTTT
CDR3 protein: CASSDYGREKLFF
clone size: -
J gene: TRBJ1-4
D gene: -
V gene: TRBV10-1

CDR3 DNA: TGTGCCAGCAGTGAATCGAGCGGGAGGGCCCAAGAGACCCAGTACTTC
CDR3 protein: CASSESSGRAQETQYF
clone size: -
J gene: TRBJ2-5
D gene: TRBD2
V gene: TRBV6-1

CDR3 DNA: TGTGCCAGCAGCGATCGGAAGAATCAAGGGTCGGCAGGGCGCAATCAGCCCCAGCATTTT
CDR3 protein: CASSDRKNQGSAGRNQPQHF
clone size: -
J gene: TRBJ1-5
D gene: -
V gene: TRBV9

CDR3 DNA: TGTGCCAGCTCACCGGACAGCCAGGGGGATCAGCCCCAGCATTTT
CDR3 protein: CASSPDSQGDQPQHF
clone size: -
J gene: TRBJ1-5
D gene: TRBD1
V gene: TRBV18

CDR3 DNA: TGTGCCAGCAGTTCTTACAGGGGCACTGAAGCTTTCTTT
CDR3 protein: CASSSYRGTEAFF
clone size: -
J gene: TRBJ1-1
D gene: TRBD1
V gene: TRBV12-3/TRBV12-4

CDR3 DNA: TGCGCCAGCAGCTTGAGACAGGGGGCTAATTCACCCCTCCACTTT
CDR3 protein: CASSLRQGANSPLHF
clone size: few
J gene: TRBJ1-6
D gene: TRBD1
V gene: TRBV4-1

CDR3 DNA: TGCGCCAGCAGCTTAGGACAGGGAGAAATCGCTAATGAAAAACTGTTTTTT
CDR3 protein: CASSLGQGEIANEKLFF
clone size: -
J gene: TRBJ1-4
D gene: TRBD1
V gene: TRBV5-1

CDR3 DNA: TGTGCCAGCAGCTTGAGAGTAGGCGCTGAAGCTTTCTTT
CDR3 protein: CASSLRVGAEAFF
clone size: -
J gene: TRBJ1-1
D gene: -
V gene: TRBV5-4

CDR3 DNA: TGTGCCAGCAGCCCCCACCAGGGACCCCTTTCGAAGCAGTACTTC
CDR3 protein: CASSPHQGPLSKQYF
clone size: once
J gene: TRBJ2-7
D gene: -
V gene: TRBV7-2

CDR3 DNA: TGTGCCAGCAGCCTCGGACTAGCGGGAGGTCTCGACGAGCAGTACTTC
CDR3 protein: CASSLGLAGGLDEQYF
clone size: -
J gene: TRBJ2-7
D gene: TRBD2
V gene: TRBV7-7

CDR3 DNA: TGCGCCAGCAGCTTGTCCGACCCTCGTGGCTACACCTTC
CDR3 protein: CASSLSDPRGYTF
clone size: -
J gene: TRBJ1-2
D gene: -
V gene: TRBV5-1

CDR3 DNA: TGTGCCAGCAGCCCAACTAGCGACAAAAACATTCAGTACTTC
CDR3 protein: CASSPTSDKNIQYF
clone size: -
J gene: TRBJ2-4
D gene: TRBD2
V gene: TRBV5-4

CDR3 DNA: TGTGCCAGCAGCAGACCGAGCGGGGCCCCCTACAATGAGCAGTTCTTC
CDR3 protein: CASSRPSGAPYNEQFF
clone size: -
J gene: TRBJ2-1
D gene: TRBD2
V gene: TRBV9